One and the same sample provided the 4 T cell receptor beta chains below, sequenced in a study of blood T cell repertoires in COVID-19. Data came from immunoSEQ multiplex PCR; TCRdb stores just in-frame clones and leaves some out. The sample includes 300,000 to 400,000 clones, 85% to 90% of them seen just once. The material sequenced was PBMCs or T cells enriched from blood (not recorded which). These receptor sequences come from a man between 18 and 35 years old who had recovered from COVID-19.

V gene TRBV4-1 combines with J gene TRBJ1-2; D gene uncertain. This CDR3 is 17 amino acids long. Germline CDR1 is MGHRA and CDR2 is YSYEKL. Trimming removed 0 bases at V and 2 bases at J, with 16 bases between. This CDR3 is CASSQEPDTQPNYGYTF. In DNA form, the CDR3 reads TGCGCCAGCAGCCAAGAACCTGACACCCAGCCCAACTATGGCTACACCTTC.

The V gene is TRBV3-1 (or the pseudogene TRBV3-2), the J gene TRBJ2-7; 7 positions agree with TRBD1. This CDR3 is 15 amino acids long. CDR1 is LGHDT and CDR2 is YNNKEL in the germline V gene (reference sequence). V shed 2 bases, J shed 2 bases, and the junction held 6 bases outside the gene matches. The DNA of the CDR3 is TGTGCCAGCAGCCAACTCCGGGACAGAGCCTACGAGCAGTACTTC. It encodes CASSQLRDRAYEQYF.

The rearrangement links TRBV20-1 to TRBJ1-2; D is unresolved. The CDR3 is made up of 9 amino acids. Germline V gene lookup returns CDR1 DFQATT and CDR2 SNEGSKA (reference sequence). V was shortened by 3 bases and J by 8 bases, with 4 bases between the two germline ends. CDR3 DNA sequence: TGCAGTGCTAGGGAGGGCTACACCTTC. Amino acids: CSAREGYTF.

The rearrangement joins TRBV3-1 (or the pseudogene TRBV3-2) to TRBJ1-2; D is unresolved. V was shortened by 2 bases and J by 1 base, with 5 bases between the two germline ends. Germline CDR1 LGHDT, CDR2 YNNKEL (reference sequence). CDR3 length equals 13 residues. CDR3 coding DNA: TGTGCCAGCAGCCAATCCCGTAACTATGGCTACACCTTC. It is translated as CASSQSRNYGYTF.